These 24 T cell receptor beta chains were sequenced from one sample in a study of T cell responses to AZD1222 COVID-19 vaccine (dated by TCRdb to about 2021). Library preparation employed the immunoSEQ multiplex PCR assay. The table was pulled from immuneACCESS by TCRdb, which kept in-frame rearrangements only. Such tables lose some clones; where checked, under half of the loss comes from unresolved V genes, and the rest has no known cause. In this sample the table shows 120,000 to 150,000 clones, more than 85% of which occur a single time. The ten biggest clones cover over 4% of the sample. Interpreted using the paper, the time point label stands for: about 28 days (+/-7) after the second vaccine dose. Source: peripheral blood, taken 28 days after the second AZD1222 dose. The receptors come from an adult who received the AZD1222 COVID-19 vaccine.

The V gene is TRBV15, the J gene TRBJ1-2; maybe TRBD1 (5 bases). The V end lost 4 bases, the J end lost 2 bases, and 20 bases lay between the germline ends. The CDR3 contains 17 residues. Germline values: CDR1 LNHNV, CDR2 YYDKDF (reference sequence). CDR3 bases: TGTGCCACCAGCATGGGTCTGGGGCGGGGGACGAACTATGGCTACACCTTC. Amino acid sequence: CATSMGLGRGTNYGYTF.

The rearrangement uses TRBV9 and TRBJ1-2; D unclear. The CDR3 has 12 residues. Deletions cut 3 bases from V and 0 bases from J, with 3 bases between. Germline CDR1 is SGDLS and CDR2 is YYNGEE. CDR3 loop: CASSASNYGYTF. The CDR3 DNA is TGTGCCAGCAGCGCCTCTAACTATGGCTACACCTTC. Variable domain in full (rest from reference TRBV9 and TRBJ1-2): DSGVTQTPKHLITATGQRVTLRCSPRSGDLSVYWYQQSLDQGLQFLIQYYNGEERAKGNILERFSAQQFPDLHSELNLSSLELGDSALYFCASSASNYGYTFGSGTRLTVV.

V gene TRBV18 combines with J gene TRBJ1-5; 9 bases map to TRBD1. The J segment lost 5 bases and the V segment lost 8 bases, leaving 4 bases of the junction unmatched. Germline CDR1 and CDR2: KGHSH and LQKENI. The CDR3 loop spans 13 amino acids. The CDR3: CASADRGDQPQHF. CDR3 nucleotide sequence: TGTGCCAGCGCGGACAGGGGAGATCAGCCCCAGCATTTT.

The genes are TRBV5-1 and TRBJ1-1; D is uncertain. Looked up from germline, CDR1 is SGHRS and CDR2 is YFSETQ. This CDR3 has 14 amino acids. V was trimmed by 2 bases and J by 0 bases, leaving 8 bases between them. The CDR3 reads CASSFSGMNTEAFF. The CDR3 DNA is TGCGCCAGCAGCTTTTCAGGAATGAACACTGAAGCTTTCTTT.

This clone was seen once. Different DNA sequences within this sample yield the same CDR3. The chain carries TRBV9 and TRBJ1-6, with D possibly TRBD1 on 5 matching bases. Germline values: CDR1 SGDLS, CDR2 YYNGEE. The V and J ends lost 1 base and 10 bases respectively, with 6 bases between them. This CDR3 comprises 12 residues. In DNA form, the CDR3 reads TGTGCCAGCAGCGTACCAGGGTCACCCCTCCACTTT. Protein product: CASSVPGSPLHF.

J is TRBJ2-2 and V is TRBV6-4; TRBD1 agrees at 8 bases. With 6 bases clipped from V and 4 bases from J, the junction kept 4 bases outside the gene matches. CDR1 MRHNA and CDR2 SNTAGT come from the germline V gene. This CDR3 has 14 residues. CDR3 loop: CASRGQGVTGELFF. The CDR3 DNA reads as TGTGCCAGCAGAGGACAGGGAGTCACCGGGGAGCTGTTTTTT.

The gene calls are TRBV7-6 and TRBJ2-1, with 7 positions matching TRBD2. Germline assignment: CDR1 SGHVS and CDR2 FNYEAQ. V gave up 5 bases and J gave up 7 bases; unmatched junction bases: 29. This CDR3 has 21 amino acids. The CDR3 nucleotides are TGTGCCAGCAGCCGGAAGTTATACCCGGAACCGGGAGGTCCCCCTAGGAATGAGCAGTTCTTC. Its protein is CASSRKLYPEPGGPPRNEQFF.

The V gene is TRBV5-4, the J gene TRBJ2-1; either TRBD1 or TRBD2 may supply D (5 bases each). This CDR3 region has 15 residues. Trimming cost V 4 bases and J 6 bases, with 17 bases left between them. Germline lookup yields CDR1 SGHNT and CDR2 YYREEE (reference sequence). CDR3 nucleotides: TGTGCCAGCAGCCCTCTTCCCCCGGGACGCAATGAGCAGTTCTTC. Translating gives CASSPLPPGRNEQFF.

V gene TRBV6-2 or TRBV6-3 combines with J gene TRBJ2-3, with unresolved D. The germline V and J ends were trimmed by 5 bases and 3 bases, with 12 bases remaining between them. The V gene's germline CDR1 is MNHEY and CDR2 SVGEGT. The CDR3 is made up of 14 amino acids. The CDR3 loop reads CASSPLGLTDTQYF. The CDR3 DNA reads TGTGCCAGCAGTCCGCTGGGGTTGACAGATACGCAGTATTTT.

DNA for the CDR3: TGTGCCAGCAGGTCGGGGCTTAATAGCAATCAGCCCCAGCATTTT. This encodes CASRSGLNSNQPQHF. This chain joins TRBV6-5 and TRBJ1-5, with TRBD1 as a possible D gene (5 bases). Germline lookup yields CDR1 MNHEY and CDR2 SVGAGI. V lost 6 bases and J lost 0, with 12 bases in between. This CDR3 region has 15 residues.

The chain combines TRBV3-1 (or the pseudogene TRBV3-2) with TRBJ1-1; maybe TRBD1 (6 bases). V shed 2 bases and J shed 1 base, with 8 bases lying between them. Germline V gene data show CDR1 as LGHDT and CDR2 as YNNKEL (reference sequence). The CDR3 is 14 amino acids. The DNA for the CDR3 is TGTGCCAGCAGCCAATGGGACACGAACACTGAAGCTTTCTTT. It codes for CASSQWDTNTEAFF.

This rearrangement joins TRBV24-1 to TRBJ2-5; the D gene is possibly TRBD1 (6 bases). V was shortened by 2 bases and J by 0 bases, with 9 bases between the two germline ends. Germline V gene sequence: CDR1 KGHDR, CDR2 SFDVKD. The length of the CDR3 is 15 residues. The CDR3 protein is CATSDWTDNQETQYF. CDR3 nucleotides: TGTGCCACCAGTGATTGGACAGACAACCAAGAGACCCAGTACTTC.

The rearrangement joins TRBV7-7 to TRBJ2-2; TRBD2 matches 12 bases. CDR1 is SSHAT, CDR2 FNYEAQ, per germline (reference sequence). V lost 5 bases, J lost 3 bases, and 7 bases stayed unmatched. The CDR3 sequence is 17 residues long. In DNA, the CDR3 is TGTGCCAGCAGCCCTAGCGGGAGGGCCGCCCACACCGGGGAGCTGTTTTTT. The encoded protein is CASSPSGRAAHTGELFF. The complete variable domain, with remaining parts taken from reference TRBV7-7 and TRBJ2-2, reads GAGVSQSPRYKVTKRGQDVTLRCDPISSHATLYWYQQALGQGPEFLTYFNYEAQPDKSGLPSDRFSAERPEGSISTLTIQRTEQRDSAMYRCASSPSGRAAHTGELFFGEGSRLTVL.

The V gene is TRBV4-3, the J gene TRBJ1-1; possible D gene TRBD1, 6 bases. Between the trimmed V and J ends, which lost 1 base and 4 bases, there was a span of 19 bases. From germline, CDR1 is LGHNA and CDR2 YSLEER. CDR3 size: 17 residues. The CDR3 DNA is TGCGCCAGCAGCCAAGCCGCACTCCGGGGGGCGGTCACTGAAGCTTTCTTT. Protein product: CASSQAALRGAVTEAFF.

Details on this clone: This same CDR3 is encoded by further DNA sequences in the sample. The rearrangement uses TRBV28 and TRBJ2-2; the D is unclear. Germline CDR1 and CDR2: MDHEN and SYDVKM. The CDR3 has 13 amino acids. V lost 3 bases, J lost 4 bases, and 6 bases lay in between. DNA of the CDR3: TGTGCCAGCAGTTTTAGCAGCACCGGGGAGCTGTTTTTT. Its protein is CASSFSSTGELFF.

The V call is TRBV24-1, the J call TRBJ2-7; TRBD1 agrees at 9 bases. The CDR3 is 14 amino acids. Germline V CDR1 and CDR2: KGHDR, SFDVKD. J lost 5 bases, V lost 5 bases, and 6 bases had no gene match. CDR3 in DNA: TGTGCCACCAGTGGGCGGACAGGGGCCAACGAGCAGTACTTC. Encoded protein: CATSGRTGANEQYF.

The CDR3 DNA reads as TGTGCCAGCAGTTACTCCCGAGGGTTTCAGCCCCAGCATTTT. Translated, it gives CASSYSRGFQPQHF. The chain recombines TRBV6-2 or TRBV6-3 with TRBJ1-5; D ambiguous. Trimming shortened V by 0 bases and J by 6 bases, and 9 bases separated the two germline ends. The CDR3 covers 14 residues. Germline V CDR1 and CDR2: MNHEY, SVGEGT.

This clone appeared a single time. The chain employs TRBV4-1 and TRBJ1-1, with D maybe TRBD1 (5 bases). This CDR3 spans 14 amino acids. Trimming shortened V by 3 bases and J by 4 bases, and 12 bases separated the two germline ends. CDR1 is MGHRA, CDR2 YSYEKL, per germline. The CDR3, as DNA: TGCGCCAGCAGCCAGGGACGGGGGAGCACTGAAGCTTTCTTT. It codes for CASSQGRGSTEAFF.

The chain uses TRBV29-1 and TRBJ1-2, with D possibly matching TRBD1 (6 bases). Germline V lookup: CDR1 SQVTM, CDR2 ANQGSEA. The CDR3 has 13 amino acids. Trimming cost V 4 bases and J 4 bases, with 13 bases left between them. Here the CDR3 DNA reads TGCAGCGTTGGGATGAGGGGGGGCTATGGCTACACCTTC. Translating it yields CSVGMRGGYGYTF.

Written as DNA, the CDR3 is TGTGCCAGCAGCTCCAGTACGGGACAGCCTAACTATGGCTACACCTTC. Protein product: CASSSSTGQPNYGYTF. The chain carries TRBV7-9 and TRBJ1-2, with 7 nucleotides matching TRBD1. This CDR3 comprises 16 residues. The germline gives CDR1 SEHNR, CDR2 FQNEAQ (reference sequence). With V trimmed by 4 bases and J by 0 bases, 8 bases remained unmatched.

V gene TRBV19 combines with J gene TRBJ2-1; a weak D match, TRBD1 (5 bases). Trimming shortened V by 0 bases and J by 4 bases, and 10 bases separated the two germline ends. There are 15 residues in the CDR3. Per the germline V gene, CDR1 is LNHDA and CDR2 is SQIVND (reference sequence). CDR3: CASSIDLGEYNEQFF. In DNA form, the CDR3 reads TGTGCCAGTAGTATAGACCTAGGGGAATACAATGAGCAGTTCTTC.

CDR3 nucleotide sequence: TGTGCCAGCCGCCCCACAGTAGGGGTCGGCTACACCTTC. Protein sequence: CASRPTVGVGYTF. V usage is TRBV6-5 and J usage is TRBJ1-2, with D perhaps TRBD1 (5 bases). Germline V gene data show CDR1 as MNHEY and CDR2 as SVGAGI. The V end was cut by 8 bases, the J end by 8 bases, with 18 bases between. The CDR3 is 13 amino acids.

The chain is built from TRBV7-3 and TRBJ2-1; TRBD2 aligns across 11 bases. J gave up 4 bases and V 4 bases, and 3 bases lay outside the gene matches. Germline V gene data show CDR1 as SGHTA and CDR2 as FQGTGA. This CDR3 spans 15 amino acids. Written as DNA, the CDR3 is TGTGCCAGCAGCTACGGGACTAGCGGTTACAATGAGCAGTTCTTC. Translating it yields CASSYGTSGYNEQFF.

This chain links TRBV11-2 with TRBJ2-2, with 10 bases lining up with TRBD1. Germline loops: CDR1 SGHAT, CDR2 FQNNGV. This CDR3 is 16 amino acids long. The ends lost 4 bases at V and 4 bases at J; junction bases unmatched: 6. The CDR3 loop is CASSSPWDRGTGELFF. CDR3 nucleotide sequence: TGTGCCAGCAGCTCCCCCTGGGACAGGGGCACCGGGGAGCTGTTTTTT.